The 15 T cell receptor beta chains below come from one sample, sequenced in a study of T cell responses to AZD1222 COVID-19 vaccine (dated by TCRdb to about 2021). The library was built by means of the immunoSEQ multiplex PCR assay. Not all clones reach the TCRdb copy of this immuneACCESS table, which keeps in-frame sequences only. Checked studies attribute under half of the gap to unresolved V genes and leave the rest unexplained. This sample lists 100,000 to 150,000 clones; roughly 90% were detected once. 4% to 5% of the sample comes from the top ten. Explained via the paper, the time point label denotes: baseline before first vaccination. Sample: peripheral blood, taken on day 0 of AZD1222 vaccination. These receptors came from an adult in good health.

The rearrangement uses TRBV28 and TRBJ1-1; D gene unclear. Looked up from germline, CDR1 is MDHEN and CDR2 is SYDVKM. The germline V and J ends were trimmed by 5 bases and 6 bases, with 19 bases remaining between them. This CDR3 contains 15 residues. CDR3 sequence: CASSQPRAPAPEAFF. CDR3 bases: TGTGCCAGCAGTCAGCCTCGGGCCCCAGCCCCTGAAGCTTTCTTT.

This clone came up once. V and J are TRBV5-1 and TRBJ2-3; D unclear. Trimming pared 4 bases from V and 1 base from J, leaving 10 bases between. The V gene's germline CDR1 is SGHRS and CDR2 YFSETQ. The CDR3 contains 14 residues. CDR3 protein: CASSLVTGTDTQYF. Written as DNA, the CDR3 is TGCGCCAGCAGCCTTGTGACGGGCACAGATACGCAGTATTTT.

The CDR3 nucleotides read TGTGCCAGCAGCGAACAGGGGCTGTGGACTGAAGCTTTCTTT. Protein sequence: CASSEQGLWTEAFF. The V call is TRBV9, the J call TRBJ1-1; 7 nucleotides agree with TRBD1. Germline lookup yields CDR1 SGDLS and CDR2 YYNGEE. V gave up 3 bases and J gave up 5 bases; unmatched junction bases: 7. CDR3 length: 14 amino acids.

Points on this clone: Germline and junction disagree at one end, which may indicate a read error. J is TRBJ1-1 and V is TRBV7-7; D gene uncertain. The V gene's germline CDR1 is SSHAT and CDR2 FNYEAQ (reference sequence). The CDR3 is 13 amino acids. CDR3 amino acids: CASSSQLNTEAFF. In DNA form, the CDR3 reads TGTGCTAGCAGCTCTCAACTGAACACTGAAGCTTTCTTT.

The rearrangement links TRBV30 to TRBJ2-7; either TRBD1 or TRBD2 may fit D (6 bases each). This CDR3 comprises 13 residues. The V end lost 0 bases, the J end lost 6 bases, and 12 bases lay between the germline ends. The germline V gene encodes CDR1 GTSNPN and CDR2 SVGIG (reference sequence). Here the CDR3 DNA reads TGTGCCTGGAGTGTCATTGGAGGGGGCGAGCAGTACTTC. The encoded protein is CAWSVIGGGEQYF.

The chain couples TRBV27 to TRBJ1-1, with 7 nucleotides matching TRBD1. The germline V gene encodes CDR1 MNHEY and CDR2 SMNVEV (reference sequence). There are 13 residues in the CDR3. Trimming at V came to 6 bases and at J to 4 bases, leaving 5 bases not matched to a gene. The DNA of the CDR3 is TGTGCCAGCAGCCAAGACAGGGCCACTGAAGCTTTCTTT. Translation: CASSQDRATEAFF.

CDR3 in amino acids: CASSNRAGNEQFF. The CDR3 DNA reads TGTGCCAGCAGCAACAGGGCGGGCAATGAGCAGTTCTTC. The chain is built from TRBV7-3 and TRBJ2-1; D perhaps matches TRBD1 (6 bases). CDR1 is SGHTA and CDR2 is FQGTGA in the germline V gene. CDR3 length equals 13 residues. The V end lost 5 bases, the J end lost 6 bases, and 11 bases lay between the germline ends.

The chain is built from TRBV5-1 and TRBJ2-3; a weak D match, TRBD2 (5 bases). V dropped 4 bases and J dropped 3 bases, with 12 bases sitting between them. The germline V gene has CDR1 SGHRS and CDR2 YFSETQ. The CDR3 runs to 14 residues. This chain's CDR3 is CASSPGQRTDTQYF. The CDR3 nucleotides read TGCGCCAGCAGCCCTGGCCAGCGGACAGATACGCAGTATTTT. The complete variable domain, with remaining parts taken from reference TRBV5-1 and TRBJ2-3, reads KAGVTQTPRYLIKTRGQQVTLSCSPISGHRSVSWYQQTPGQGLQFLFEYFSETQRNKGNFPGRFSGRQFSNSRSEMNVSTLELGDSALYLCASSPGQRTDTQYFGPGTRLTVL.

This clone was counted at least ten times. The rearrangement joins TRBV27 to TRBJ2-7; 10 nucleotides match TRBD2. Trimming removed 5 bases from V and 0 bases from J; junction bases left unmatched: 4. Germline V lookup: CDR1 MNHEY, CDR2 SMNVEV (reference sequence). The CDR3 is made up of 15 amino acids. The CDR3 DNA sequence: TGTGCCAGCAGTCCAGAGCGGGGGGGCTCCTACGAGCAGTACTTC. Translation gives CASSPERGGSYEQYF.

The chain combines TRBV6-5 with TRBJ2-7; D tentatively reads TRBD1 or TRBD2 (5 bases each). The CDR3 runs 13 residues. Trimming shortened V by 5 bases and J by 2 bases, and 10 bases separated the two germline ends. Germline V gives CDR1 MNHEY, CDR2 SVGAGI. The CDR3 coding sequence is TGTGCCAGCAGTATACTGGGACCCTACGAGCAGTACTTC. It yields the protein CASSILGPYEQYF.

The chain employs TRBV6-5 and TRBJ1-2, with a tentative D call TRBD1 (5 bases). Germline assignment: CDR1 MNHEY and CDR2 SVGAGI. The CDR3 covers 16 residues. V was cut by 0 bases and J by 4 bases, with 15 bases left in between. The CDR3 DNA is TGTGCCAGCAGTTACTCGTTCCAGGGCCGGAGCTATGGCTACACCTTC. Protein product: CASSYSFQGRSYGYTF.

The CDR3 nucleotides are TGTGCCAGTAGTTTTCAGTTGGGCACTGAAGCTTTCTTT. Translating gives CASSFQLGTEAFF. The chain joins TRBV19 to TRBJ1-1; D is unresolved. The CDR3 is made up of 13 amino acids. Germline CDR1 LNHDA, CDR2 SQIVND (reference sequence). With 5 bases removed from V and 4 bases from J, the gap between germline ends came to 11 bases.

This clone was recorded once. The chain recombines TRBV2 with TRBJ2-7; 9 bases fit TRBD2. Trimming took 7 bases from V and 5 from J; bases not matched to a gene: 9. Germline CDR1 reads SNHLY; CDR2 reads FYNNEI. This CDR3 is 14 amino acids long. As DNA, the CDR3 is TGTGCCAGCATCTTTAGCGGGAGTGGGAACGAGCAGTACTTC. This sequence encodes CASIFSGSGNEQYF.

This clone appeared once. The chain uses TRBV2 and TRBJ1-2; D unclear. Germline CDR1 reads SNHLY; CDR2 reads FYNNEI. This CDR3 region has 12 residues. Trimming left V 3 bases short and J 3 bases short, with 5 bases between. The DNA for the CDR3 is TGTGCCAGCAGTGACAGTTACTATGGCTACACCTTC. As protein: CASSDSYYGYTF.

The chain employs TRBV5-1 and TRBJ2-4, with a possible D match to TRBD1 (7 bases). In germline, CDR1 is SGHRS, CDR2 YFSETQ. This CDR3 comprises 16 residues. The germline V and J ends were trimmed by 4 bases and 7 bases, with 21 bases remaining between them. For the CDR3, the DNA is TGCGCCAGCAGCAACAGACAGGGTCCGGGGGTGAACATTCAGTACTTC. Its translation is CASSNRQGPGVNIQYF.